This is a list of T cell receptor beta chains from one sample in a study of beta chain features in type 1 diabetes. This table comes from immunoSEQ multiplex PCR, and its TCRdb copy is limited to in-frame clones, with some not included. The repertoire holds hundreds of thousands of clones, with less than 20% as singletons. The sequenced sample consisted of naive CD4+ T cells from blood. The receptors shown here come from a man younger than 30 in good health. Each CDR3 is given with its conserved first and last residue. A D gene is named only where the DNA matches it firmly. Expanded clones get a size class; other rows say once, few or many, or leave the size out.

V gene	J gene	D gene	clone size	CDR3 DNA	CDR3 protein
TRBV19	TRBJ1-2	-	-	TGTGCCAGTAGTATTGGTCCGACATTGGGCGGCTACACCTTC	CASSIGPTLGGYTF
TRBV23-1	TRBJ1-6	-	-	TGCGCCAGCAGTCCCCCGGCGGGCAGGAACTATAATTCACCCCTCCACTTT	CASSPPAGRNYNSPLHF
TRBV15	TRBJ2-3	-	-	TGTGCCACCAGCAGAGAGGGAGATGATACGCAGTATTTT	CATSREGDDTQYF
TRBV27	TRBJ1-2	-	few	TGTGCCAGCAGTCCCCTCGGGGTGAATAGACGGTATGGCTACACCTTC	CASSPLGVNRRYGYTF
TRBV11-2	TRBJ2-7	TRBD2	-	TGTGCCAGCTCGGGGGGCGAGCAGTACTTC	CASSGGEQYF
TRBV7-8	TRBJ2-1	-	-	TGTGCCAGCAGCTTAGAACAGGGAACCTACAATGAGCAGTTCTTC	CASSLEQGTYNEQFF
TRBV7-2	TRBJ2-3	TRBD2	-	TGTGCCAGCAGCTCAGCGGGAGGGCCGGGGGGGCAGTATTTT	CASSSAGGPGGQYF
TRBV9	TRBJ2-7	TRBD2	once	TGTGCCAGCAGCGTAGGACCGGGAGGTACCTACGAGCAGTACTTC	CASSVGPGGTYEQYF
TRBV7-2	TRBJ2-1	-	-	TGTGCCAGCAGCTTAGGAACGTACAATGAGCAGTTCTTC	CASSLGTYNEQFF
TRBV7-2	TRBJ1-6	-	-	TGTGCCAGCAGCTTTCTCCGGTCGGACTCACCCCTCCACTTT	CASSFLRSDSPLHF
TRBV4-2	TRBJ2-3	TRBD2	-	TGTGCCAGCAGCCAAGCCCCGGTAGCGGGAGGGAACCGTCCTACGCAGTATTTT	CASSQAPVAGGNRPTQYF
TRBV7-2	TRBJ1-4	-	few	TGTGCCAGCAGCTTAGCGAGGGGCCCGAATGAAAAACTGTTTTTT	CASSLARGPNEKLFF
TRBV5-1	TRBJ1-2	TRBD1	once	TGCGCCAGCAGACCTTCGACAGGGGAGCTCTATGGCTACACCTTC	CASRPSTGELYGYTF
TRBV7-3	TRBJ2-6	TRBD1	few	TGTGCCAGCAGCTTAAGCCGGACAGGTGCCCGCTCTGGGGCCAACGTCCTGACTTTC	CASSLSRTGARSGANVLTF
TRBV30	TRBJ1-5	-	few	TGTGCCTGGAGTGTACAGGGCGGTAAGCCCCAGCATTTT	CAWSVQGGKPQHF
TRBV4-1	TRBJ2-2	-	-	TGCGCCAGCAGCCAACCCCGGACCAACACCGGGGAGCTGTTTTTT	CASSQPRTNTGELFF
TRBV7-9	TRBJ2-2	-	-	TGTGCCAGCAGCGTCGAGTACCCGAACACCGGGGAGCTGTTTTTT	CASSVEYPNTGELFF
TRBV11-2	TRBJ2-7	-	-	TGTGCTACTCGAGGCTCTGGATCCTACGAGCAGTACTTC	CATRGSGSYEQYF
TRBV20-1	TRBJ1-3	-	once	TGCAGTCCAAGATTTGGAAACACCATATATTTT	CSPRFGNTIYF
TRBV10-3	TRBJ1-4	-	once	TGTGCCATCAGTGGGACCGGGACAACTAATGAAAAACTGTTTTTT	CAISGTGTTNEKLFF
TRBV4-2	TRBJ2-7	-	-	TGTGCCAGCAGCCAGGACTGGACGGGGTCCTACGAGCAGTACTTC	CASSQDWTGSYEQYF
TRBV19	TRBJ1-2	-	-	TGTGCCAGTAGTACCCCGGGCCCAAAACGGGGCTACACCTTC	CASSTPGPKRGYTF
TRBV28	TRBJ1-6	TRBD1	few	TGTGCCAGCAGTTTCCATGGGACAGGGCCCTCACCCCTCCACTTT	CASSFHGTGPSPLHF
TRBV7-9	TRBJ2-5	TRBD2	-	TGTGCCAGCAGCTTAATGGGGACTATCTTTCAAGAGACCCAGTACTTC	CASSLMGTIFQETQYF
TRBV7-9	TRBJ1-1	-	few	TGTGCCAGCAGTTTATCAGGGCCGAACACTGAAGCTTTCTTT	CASSLSGPNTEAFF
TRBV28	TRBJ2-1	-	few	TGTGCCAGCCGCCTCAGGGCGGCCTCCTACAATGAGCAGTTCTTC	CASRLRAASYNEQFF
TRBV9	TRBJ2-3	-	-	TGTGCCAGCAGCACCCATGGGGGGGCTGTGACAGATACGCAGTATTTT	CASSTHGGAVTDTQYF
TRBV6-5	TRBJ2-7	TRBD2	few	TGTGCCAGCACCCCAGCGGGGACCTACGAGCAGTACTTC	CASTPAGTYEQYF
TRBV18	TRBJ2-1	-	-	TGTGCCAGCTCCCCTTCCCCTGACAGACTACCCTACAATGAGCAGTTCTTC	CASSPSPDRLPYNEQFF
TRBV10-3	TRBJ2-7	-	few	TGTGCCATCAGTGGAAGGCCGACAGGTTCTGCCAACTCCGATCCGTACGAGCAGTACTTC	CAISGRPTGSANSDPYEQYF
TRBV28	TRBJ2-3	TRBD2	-	TGTGCCAGCAGTTTGGCTGGACTAGCTAGCACAGATACGCAGTATTTT	CASSLAGLASTDTQYF
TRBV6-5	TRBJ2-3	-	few	TGTGCCAGCAGTTACCGTTACTTCAGGGCCACAGATACGCAGTATTTT	CASSYRYFRATDTQYF
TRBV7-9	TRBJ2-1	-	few	TGTGCCAGCAGCTTCTTCGGGGGAGATGAGCAGTTCTTC	CASSFFGGDEQFF
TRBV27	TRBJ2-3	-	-	TGTGCCAGCACCGTTCGAGGTGGGAAATTTCGGGATACGCAGTATTTT	CASTVRGGKFRDTQYF
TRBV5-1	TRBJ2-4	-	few	TGCGCCAGCAGCTTGCTGGCGGGGATGGCCAAAAACATTCAGTACTTC	CASSLLAGMAKNIQYF
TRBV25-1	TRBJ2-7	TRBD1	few	TGTGCCAGCAGTAACACCGGGACAGGGGTGGGCGAGCAGTACTTC	CASSNTGTGVGEQYF
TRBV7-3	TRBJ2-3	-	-	TGTGCCAGCAGCTTAGGGACGGACCCGCTCCATACGCAGTATTTT	CASSLGTDPLHTQYF
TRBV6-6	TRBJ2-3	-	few	TGTGCCAGCAGTTCGATACTAGAAGTGGCAGATACGCAGTATTTT	CASSSILEVADTQYF
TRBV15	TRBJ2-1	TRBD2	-	TGTGCCACCAGCAGAGGGGGACTAGCGGGGGATGAGCAGTTCTTC	CATSRGGLAGDEQFF
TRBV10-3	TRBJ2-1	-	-	TGTGCCATCAGTTTCTCTACAGGGTACAATGAGCAGTTCTTC	CAISFSTGYNEQFF
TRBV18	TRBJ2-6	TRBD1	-	TGTGCCAGCTCAAAGACAGGGCCCCCTGGGGCCAACGTCCTGACTTTC	CASSKTGPPGANVLTF
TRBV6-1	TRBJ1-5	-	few	TGTGCCAGCAGTTTCGACAGGCGGGACAATCAGCCCCAGCATTTT	CASSFDRRDNQPQHF
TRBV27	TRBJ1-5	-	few	TGTGCCAGCAGGGAGGACCTCTCCCGCAATCAGCCCCAGCATTTT	CASREDLSRNQPQHF
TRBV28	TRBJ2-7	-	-	TGTGCCAGCAGTTTAAGGAGGGGGGGAGACGAGCAGTACTTC	CASSLRRGGDEQYF
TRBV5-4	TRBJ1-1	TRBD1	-	TGTGCCAGCAGCCCGAGACAGGGGCGCCGAACTGAAGCTTTCTTT	CASSPRQGRRTEAFF
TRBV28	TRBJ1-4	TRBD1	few	TGTGCCAGCAGCTCAACCGGGACAGGGGTTGGGAAACTGTTTTTT	CASSSTGTGVGKLFF
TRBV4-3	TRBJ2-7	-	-	TGCGCCAGCAGCCAAGAGAACAAAGACCCCTACGAGCAGTACTTC	CASSQENKDPYEQYF
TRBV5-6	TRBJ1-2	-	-	TGTGCCAGCAGCTTGTTGGGCAATACTAACTATGGCTACACCTTC	CASSLLGNTNYGYTF